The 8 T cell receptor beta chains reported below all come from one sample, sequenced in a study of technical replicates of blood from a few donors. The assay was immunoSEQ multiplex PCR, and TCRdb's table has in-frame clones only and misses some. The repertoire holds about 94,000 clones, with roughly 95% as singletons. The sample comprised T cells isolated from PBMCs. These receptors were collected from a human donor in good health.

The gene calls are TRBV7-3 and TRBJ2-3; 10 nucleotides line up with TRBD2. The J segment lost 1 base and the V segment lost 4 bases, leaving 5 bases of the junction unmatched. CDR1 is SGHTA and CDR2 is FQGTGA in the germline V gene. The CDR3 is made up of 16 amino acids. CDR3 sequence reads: CASSSLGLAGTDTQYF. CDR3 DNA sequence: TGTGCCAGCAGCTCGCTAGGACTAGCGGGCACAGATACGCAGTATTTT.

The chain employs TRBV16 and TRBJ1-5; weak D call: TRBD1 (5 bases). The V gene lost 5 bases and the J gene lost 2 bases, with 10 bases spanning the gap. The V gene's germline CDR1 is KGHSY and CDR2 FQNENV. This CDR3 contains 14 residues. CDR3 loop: CASSWGWGNQPQHF. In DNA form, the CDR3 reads TGTGCCAGCAGCTGGGGCTGGGGCAATCAGCCCCAGCATTTT.

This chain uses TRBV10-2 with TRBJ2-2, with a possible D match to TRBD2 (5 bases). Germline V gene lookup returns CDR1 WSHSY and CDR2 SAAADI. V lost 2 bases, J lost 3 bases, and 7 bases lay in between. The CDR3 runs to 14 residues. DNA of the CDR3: TGCGCCAGCAGTGAGGCGGGTGACACCGGGGAGCTGTTTTTT. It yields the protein CASSEAGDTGELFF.

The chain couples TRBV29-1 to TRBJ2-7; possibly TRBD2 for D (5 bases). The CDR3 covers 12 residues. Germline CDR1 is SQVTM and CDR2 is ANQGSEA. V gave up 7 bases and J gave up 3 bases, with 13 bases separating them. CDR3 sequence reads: CSATEDSYEQYF. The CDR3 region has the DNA TGCAGCGCAACGGAGGATAGCTACGAGCAGTACTTC.

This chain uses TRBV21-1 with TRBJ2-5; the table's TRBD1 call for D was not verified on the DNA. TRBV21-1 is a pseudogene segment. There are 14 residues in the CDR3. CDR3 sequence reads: CASSKVREVKTQYF. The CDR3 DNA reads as TGTGCCAGCAGCAAAGTCAGGGAAGTCAAGACCCAGTACTTC.

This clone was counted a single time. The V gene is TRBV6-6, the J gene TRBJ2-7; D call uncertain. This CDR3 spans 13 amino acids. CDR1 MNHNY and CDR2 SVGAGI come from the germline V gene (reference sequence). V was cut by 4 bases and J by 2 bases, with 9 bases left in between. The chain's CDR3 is CASSFEDAYEQYF. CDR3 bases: TGTGCCAGCAGTTTCGAGGATGCCTACGAGCAGTACTTC.

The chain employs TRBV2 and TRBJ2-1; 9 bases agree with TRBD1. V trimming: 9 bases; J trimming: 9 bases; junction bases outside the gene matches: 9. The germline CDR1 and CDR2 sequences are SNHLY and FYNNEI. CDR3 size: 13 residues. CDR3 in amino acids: CARRDRARGEQFF. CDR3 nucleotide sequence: TGTGCCAGACGGGACAGGGCTAGGGGTGAGCAGTTCTTC.

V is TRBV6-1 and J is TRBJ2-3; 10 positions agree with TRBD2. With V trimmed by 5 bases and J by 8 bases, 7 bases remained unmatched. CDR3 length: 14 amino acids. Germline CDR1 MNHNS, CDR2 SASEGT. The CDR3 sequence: CASSPTSGTGTQYF. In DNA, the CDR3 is TGTGCCAGCAGTCCTACTAGCGGGACCGGTACGCAGTATTTT.